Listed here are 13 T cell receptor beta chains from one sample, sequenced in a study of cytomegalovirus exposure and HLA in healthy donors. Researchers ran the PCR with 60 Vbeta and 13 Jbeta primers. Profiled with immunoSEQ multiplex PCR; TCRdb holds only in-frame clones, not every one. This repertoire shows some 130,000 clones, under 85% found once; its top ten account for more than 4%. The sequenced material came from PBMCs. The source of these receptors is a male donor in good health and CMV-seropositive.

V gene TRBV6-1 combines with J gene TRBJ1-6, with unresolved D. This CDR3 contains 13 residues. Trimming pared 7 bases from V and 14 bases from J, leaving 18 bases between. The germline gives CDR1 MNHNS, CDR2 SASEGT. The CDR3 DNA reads TGTGCCAGCACTCCGGGATTTTTGTTGGCCCTCCACTTT. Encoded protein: CASTPGFLLALHF.

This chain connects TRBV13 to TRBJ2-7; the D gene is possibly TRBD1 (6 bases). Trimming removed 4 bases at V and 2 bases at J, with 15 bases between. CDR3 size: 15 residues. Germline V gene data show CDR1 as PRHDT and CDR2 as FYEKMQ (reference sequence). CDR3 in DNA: TGTGCCAGCAGCTCATCTCTGGGGGCGACCTACGAGCAGTACTTC. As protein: CASSSSLGATYEQYF. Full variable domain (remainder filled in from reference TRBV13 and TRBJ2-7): AAGVIQSPRHLIKEKRETATLKCYPIPRHDTVYWYQQGPGQDPQFLISFYEKMQSDKGSIPDRFSAQQFSDYHSELNMSSLELGDSALYFCASSSSLGATYEQYFGPGTRLTVT.

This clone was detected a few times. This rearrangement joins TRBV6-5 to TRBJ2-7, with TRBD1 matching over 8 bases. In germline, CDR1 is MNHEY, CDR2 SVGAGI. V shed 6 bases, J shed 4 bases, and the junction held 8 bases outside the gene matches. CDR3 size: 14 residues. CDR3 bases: TGTGCCAGCAGCCCGACGCAGGGGGCATACGAGCAGTACTTC. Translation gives CASSPTQGAYEQYF.

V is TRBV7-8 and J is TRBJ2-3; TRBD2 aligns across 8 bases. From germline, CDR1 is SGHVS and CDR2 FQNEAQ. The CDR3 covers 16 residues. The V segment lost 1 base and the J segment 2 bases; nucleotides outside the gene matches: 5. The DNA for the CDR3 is TGTGCCAGCAGCTTAGAGGCGGGGGGAACCACAGATACGCAGTATTTT. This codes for CASSLEAGGTTDTQYF.

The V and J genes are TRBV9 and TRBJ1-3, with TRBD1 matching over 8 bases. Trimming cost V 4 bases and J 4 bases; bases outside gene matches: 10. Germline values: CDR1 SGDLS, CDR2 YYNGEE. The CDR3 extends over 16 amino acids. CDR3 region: CASSLDGQGEGNTIYF. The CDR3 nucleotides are TGTGCCAGCAGCCTAGACGGACAGGGAGAAGGAAACACCATATATTTT. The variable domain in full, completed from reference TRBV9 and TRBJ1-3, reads DSGVTQTPKHLITATGQRVTLRCSPRSGDLSVYWYQQSLDQGLQFLIQYYNGEERAKGNILERFSAQQFPDLHSELNLSSLELGDSALYFCASSLDGQGEGNTIYFGEGSWLTVV.

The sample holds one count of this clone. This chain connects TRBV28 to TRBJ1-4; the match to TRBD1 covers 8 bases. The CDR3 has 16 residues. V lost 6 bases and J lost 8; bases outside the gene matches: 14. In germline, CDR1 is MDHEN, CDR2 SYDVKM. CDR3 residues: CASRTTQGARFEKLFF. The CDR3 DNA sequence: TGTGCCAGCAGAACCACTCAGGGGGCACGTTTCGAAAAACTGTTTTTT. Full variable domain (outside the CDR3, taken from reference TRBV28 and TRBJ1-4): DVKVTQSSRYLVKRTGEKVFLECVQDMDHENMFWYRQDPGLGLRLIYFSYDVKMKEKGDIPEGYSVSREKKERFSLILESASTNQTSMYLCASRTTQGARFEKLFFGSGTQLSVL.

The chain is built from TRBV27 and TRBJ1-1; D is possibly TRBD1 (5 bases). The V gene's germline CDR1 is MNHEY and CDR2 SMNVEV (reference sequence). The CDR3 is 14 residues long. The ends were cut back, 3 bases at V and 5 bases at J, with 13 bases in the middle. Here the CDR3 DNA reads TGTGCCAGCAGTTTCATTGGCAGGGCGACTGAAGCTTTCTTT. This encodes CASSFIGRATEAFF.

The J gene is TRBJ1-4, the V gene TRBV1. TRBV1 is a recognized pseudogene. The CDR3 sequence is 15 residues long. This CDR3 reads CTSSPRGGVGEKLFF. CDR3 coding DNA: TGCACCAGCAGCCCACGGGGAGGGGTTGGTGAAAAACTGTTTTTT.

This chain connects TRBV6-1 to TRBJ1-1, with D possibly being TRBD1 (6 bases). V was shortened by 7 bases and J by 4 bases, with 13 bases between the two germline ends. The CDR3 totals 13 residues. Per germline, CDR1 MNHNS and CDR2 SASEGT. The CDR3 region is CASIQTGPTEAFF. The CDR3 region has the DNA TGTGCCAGCATACAGACAGGTCCCACTGAAGCTTTCTTT.

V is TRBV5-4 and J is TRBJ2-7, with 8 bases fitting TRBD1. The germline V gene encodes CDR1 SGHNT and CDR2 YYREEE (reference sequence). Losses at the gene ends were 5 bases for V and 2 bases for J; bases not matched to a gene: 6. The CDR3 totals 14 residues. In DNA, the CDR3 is TGTGCCAGCAGGACAATGGGACAGGCCTACGAGCAGTACTTC. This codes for CASRTMGQAYEQYF.

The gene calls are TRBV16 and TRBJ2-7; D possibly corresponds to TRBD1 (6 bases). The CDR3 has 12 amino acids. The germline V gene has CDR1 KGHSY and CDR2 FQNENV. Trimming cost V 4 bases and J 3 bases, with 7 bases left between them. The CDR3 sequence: CASSPGVYEQYF. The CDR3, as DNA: TGTGCCAGCAGCCCAGGGGTCTACGAGCAGTACTTC.

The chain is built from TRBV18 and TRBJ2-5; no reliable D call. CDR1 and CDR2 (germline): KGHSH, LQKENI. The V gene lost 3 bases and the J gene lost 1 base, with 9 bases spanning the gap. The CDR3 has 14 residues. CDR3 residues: CASSPPNPQETQYF. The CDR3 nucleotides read TGTGCCAGCTCACCGCCTAATCCCCAAGAGACCCAGTACTTC.

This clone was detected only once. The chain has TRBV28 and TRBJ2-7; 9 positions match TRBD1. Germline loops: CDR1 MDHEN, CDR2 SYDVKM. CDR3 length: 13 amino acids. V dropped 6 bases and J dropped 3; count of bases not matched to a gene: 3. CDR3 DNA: TGTGCCAGCAGGCGGGACAGGGTCTACGAGCAGTACTTC. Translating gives CASRRDRVYEQYF.